The 19 T cell receptor beta chains presented below share a single source sample, sequenced in a study of cytomegalovirus exposure and HLA in healthy donors. The PCR employed 60 Vbeta primers together with 13 Jbeta primers. Clones were read by immunoSEQ multiplex PCR, and TCRdb kept only the in-frame ones, dropping some. The sample has around 94,000 clones, 60% to 80% seen once. The sample consisted of PBMCs. Receptors originate from a male donor in good health and CMV-seropositive.

J is TRBJ2-7 and V is TRBV28; TRBD1 aligns across 8 bases. Losses at the gene ends were 5 bases for V and 5 bases for J; bases not matched to a gene: 11. Germline V lookup: CDR1 MDHEN, CDR2 SYDVKM. This CDR3 is 15 amino acids long. The CDR3 DNA reads as TGTGCCAGCAGTCCGGCCGGGACAGGTGCCGACGAGCAGTACTTC. It translates to CASSPAGTGADEQYF.

This chain uses TRBV7-8 with TRBJ1-1; 9 bases agree with TRBD1. V trimming: 5 bases; J trimming: 5 bases; junction bases outside the gene matches: 9. CDR1 SGHVS and CDR2 FQNEAQ come from the germline V gene. This CDR3 is built from 15 residues. CDR3 DNA: TGTGCCAGCAGCGAATGGGACAGGGAGGGAACTGAAGCTTTCTTT. This codes for CASSEWDREGTEAFF.

This clone was detected only once. The chain has TRBV7-2 and TRBJ2-7; D perhaps matches TRBD1 (5 bases). The CDR3 is 13 amino acids. V lost 7 bases, J lost 11 bases, and 21 bases lay in between. CDR1 and CDR2 (germline): SGHTA, FQGNSA. In DNA form, the CDR3 reads TGTGCCAGCAAAGGGGCCACAACCTTCAAGAAGTACTTC. This gives the protein CASKGATTFKKYF. The full variable domain, its missing parts supplied by reference TRBV7-2 and TRBJ2-7, is GAGVSQSPSNKVTEKGKDVELRCDPISGHTALYWYRQSLGQGLEFLIYFQGNSAPDKSGLPSDRFSAERTGGSVSTLTIQRTQQEDSAVYLCASKGATTFKKYFGPGTRLTVT.

This clone was recorded a few times. The chain combines TRBV9 with TRBJ2-7; TRBD1 might be the D (6 bases). The CDR3 loop spans 16 amino acids. The ends were cut back, 6 bases at V and 2 bases at J, with 21 bases in the middle. Germline V CDR1 and CDR2: SGDLS, YYNGEE. CDR3 in DNA: TGTGCCAGCACCCCGGGGCAGGGGAATATACCCTACGAGCAGTACTTC. It yields the protein CASTPGQGNIPYEQYF. The whole variable domain, remainder taken from reference TRBV9 and TRBJ2-7, is DSGVTQTPKHLITATGQRVTLRCSPRSGDLSVYWYQQSLDQGLQFLIQYYNGEERAKGNILERFSAQQFPDLHSELNLSSLELGDSALYFCASTPGQGNIPYEQYFGPGTRLTVT.

The chain combines TRBV23-1 with TRBJ2-4; D is possibly TRBD1 (5 bases). TRBV23-1 is filed as an ORF, its function uncertain. The CDR3 loop spans 17 amino acids. Trimming shortened V by 2 bases and J by 2 bases, and 16 bases separated the two germline ends. The CDR3 loop reads CASSQGVGRGTKNIQYF. The CDR3 bases are TGCGCCAGCAGTCAAGGAGTAGGAAGGGGAACCAAAAACATTCAGTACTTC.

The chain combines TRBV28 with TRBJ1-2; D gene unclear. From germline, CDR1 is MDHEN and CDR2 SYDVKM. Trimming took 8 bases from V and 2 from J, leaving 9 bases between them. The CDR3 covers 12 residues. In DNA, the CDR3 is TGTGCCAGCGCGAGGCTGAACTATGGCTACACCTTC. The encoded protein is CASARLNYGYTF.

A few counts support this clone. The gene calls are TRBV28 and TRBJ1-5; D remains unclear. The germline V and J ends were trimmed by 2 bases and 5 bases, with 7 bases remaining between them. Germline loops: CDR1 MDHEN, CDR2 SYDVKM. The CDR3 has 13 amino acids. The CDR3 loop reads CASSLGSYQPQHF. Written as DNA, the CDR3 is TGTGCCAGCAGTTTAGGGAGCTATCAGCCCCAGCATTTT.

The CDR3 reads CASSFGLAGGKQFF. As DNA, the CDR3 is TGTGCCAGCAGCTTTGGGCTAGCGGGAGGTAAGCAGTTCTTC. The J gene is TRBJ2-1, the V gene TRBV5-6, with TRBD2 matching over 11 bases. Trimming at V came to 2 bases and at J to 11 bases, leaving 6 bases not matched to a gene. The CDR3 totals 14 residues. The germline V gene encodes CDR1 SGHDT and CDR2 YYEEEE. The entire variable domain, with the rest obtained from reference TRBV5-6 and TRBJ2-1, is as follows: DAGVTQSPTHLIKTRGQQVTLRCSPKSGHDTVSWYQQALGQGPQFIFQYYEEEERQRGNFPDRFSGHQFPNYSSELNVNALLLGDSALYLCASSFGLAGGKQFFGPGTRLTVL.

The chain uses TRBV19 and TRBJ1-6; 9 nucleotides agree with TRBD1. The V segment lost 5 bases and the J segment 7 bases; nucleotides outside the gene matches: 3. CDR3 size: 14 residues. Germline lookup yields CDR1 LNHDA and CDR2 SQIVND (reference sequence). The CDR3, as DNA: TGTGCCAGTAGTTTGACAGGGGGAAATTCACCCCTCCACTTT. This encodes CASSLTGGNSPLHF.

The chain combines TRBV7-8 with TRBJ1-6, with D possibly matching TRBD1 (5 bases). The CDR3 has 16 residues. Trimming removed 1 base from V and 8 bases from J, with 15 bases in between. The V gene's germline CDR1 is SGHVS and CDR2 FQNEAQ. The CDR3 loop reads CASSLVGGVWDSPLHF. The CDR3 bases are TGTGCCAGCAGCTTAGTGGGGGGGGTGTGGGATTCACCCCTCCACTTT.

This chain links TRBV5-1 with TRBJ2-1; 7 bases fit TRBD1. This CDR3 is built from 16 residues. Germline loops: CDR1 SGHRS, CDR2 YFSETQ. The V gene end was trimmed by 4 bases and the J gene end by 3 bases; junction bases not matched to a gene: 10. CDR3 nucleotide sequence: TGCGCCAGCAGCCTCATTGACAGGGTTAGCTACAATGAGCAGTTCTTC. Translating it yields CASSLIDRVSYNEQFF.

This clone has a handful of counts. The rearrangement links TRBV6-1 to TRBJ2-2; 7 positions match TRBD2. The trim removed 6 bases at V and 5 bases at J, leaving 3 bases unmatched. Germline CDR1 MNHNS, CDR2 SASEGT. The length of the CDR3 is 13 residues. The CDR3 DNA sequence: TGTGCCAGCAGGACCGGGAGGACCGGGGAGCTGTTTTTT. Translation: CASRTGRTGELFF.

The chain joins TRBV2 to TRBJ2-7, with 10 bases matching TRBD1. The junction had 11 bases not matched to a gene; V was cut back by 7 bases and J by 2 bases. Germline V CDR1 and CDR2: SNHLY, FYNNEI. The CDR3 consists of 16 residues. The CDR3 is CASIWGGGQGAYEQYF. The CDR3 DNA is TGTGCCAGCATATGGGGGGGAGGACAGGGGGCCTACGAGCAGTACTTC.

As for this clone: Germline is not matched at one junction end, which may reflect a read error. The CDR3 region has the DNA TGTGCCAGCAGCCCGGGACAGGGCCCCTTACGGGCCAACGGCCTGACTTTC. Translation: CASSPGQGPLRANGLTF. This sequence joins TRBV28 and TRBJ2-6; TRBD1 agrees at 9 bases. The CDR3 sequence is 17 residues long. CDR1 and CDR2 (germline): MDHEN, SYDVKM.

The chain couples TRBV5-6 to TRBJ2-1; D is unclear. Trimming cost V 1 base and J 10 bases, with 15 bases left between them. The length of the CDR3 is 14 residues. In germline, CDR1 is SGHDT, CDR2 YYEEEE. The CDR3 loop is CASSLFSLLGEQFF. In nucleotides, the CDR3 is TGTGCCAGCAGCTTGTTTAGCCTACTCGGCGAGCAGTTCTTC.

This clone has a single count. V usage is TRBV7-6 and J usage is TRBJ2-5, with TRBD2 as a possible D gene (6 bases). The CDR3 runs to 13 residues. V lost 6 bases and J lost 4, with 12 bases in between. From germline, CDR1 is SGHVS and CDR2 FNYEAQ. This CDR3 reads CASRVIGGETQYF. The CDR3, as DNA: TGTGCCAGCAGAGTTATCGGGGGAGAGACCCAGTACTTC.

This sequence joins TRBV5-3 and TRBJ1-1, with 8 bases lining up with TRBD1. TRBV5-3 is an ORF for which the function is uncertain. V lost 7 bases to trimming and J lost 1 base; unmatched junction nucleotides: 6. The CDR3 sequence is 14 residues long. Written as DNA, the CDR3 is TGTGCCAGAGGACAGGGTCTAGAGAACACTGAAGCTTTCTTT. Translating gives CARGQGLENTEAFF.

This chain uses TRBV18 with TRBJ2-7; D perhaps matches TRBD2 (5 bases). The germline V and J ends were trimmed by 2 bases and 5 bases, with 13 bases remaining between them. CDR1 and CDR2 (germline): KGHSH, LQKENI. This CDR3 comprises 14 residues. This CDR3 is CASSPALTGDEQYF. In DNA, the CDR3 is TGTGCCAGCTCACCAGCGTTAACCGGGGACGAGCAGTACTTC.

The genes are TRBV29-1 and TRBJ2-3; D call uncertain. V was cut by 5 bases and J by 3 bases, with 6 bases left in between. The CDR3 consists of 11 residues. The germline gives CDR1 SQVTM, CDR2 ANQGSEA. CDR3 sequence (DNA): TGCAGCGTTTTACAGACAGATACGCAGTATTTT. It translates to CSVLQTDTQYF.